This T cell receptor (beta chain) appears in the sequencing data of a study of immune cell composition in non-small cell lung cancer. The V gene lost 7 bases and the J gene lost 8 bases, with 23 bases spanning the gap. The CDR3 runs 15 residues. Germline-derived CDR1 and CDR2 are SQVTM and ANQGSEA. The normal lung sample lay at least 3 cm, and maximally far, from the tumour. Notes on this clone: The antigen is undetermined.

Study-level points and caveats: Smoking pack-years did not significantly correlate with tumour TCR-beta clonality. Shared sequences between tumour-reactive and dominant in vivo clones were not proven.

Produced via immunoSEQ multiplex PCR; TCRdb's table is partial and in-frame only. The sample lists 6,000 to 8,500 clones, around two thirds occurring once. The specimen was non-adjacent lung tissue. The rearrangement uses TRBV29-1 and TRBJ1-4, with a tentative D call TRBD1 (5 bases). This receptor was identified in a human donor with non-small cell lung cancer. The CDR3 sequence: CSAGGSDRSREKLFF. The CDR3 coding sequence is TGCAGCGCCGGGGGGAGCGACCGGTCCCGGGAAAAACTGTTTTTT.